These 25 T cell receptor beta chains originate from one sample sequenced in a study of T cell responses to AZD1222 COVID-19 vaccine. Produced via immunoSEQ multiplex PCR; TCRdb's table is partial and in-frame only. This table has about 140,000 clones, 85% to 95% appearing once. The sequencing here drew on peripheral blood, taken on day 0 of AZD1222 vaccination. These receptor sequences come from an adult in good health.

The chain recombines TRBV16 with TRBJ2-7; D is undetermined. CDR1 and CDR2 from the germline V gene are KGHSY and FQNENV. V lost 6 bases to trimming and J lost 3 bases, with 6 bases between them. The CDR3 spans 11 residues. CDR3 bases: TGTGCCAGCAGTCACAGCTACGAGCAGTACTTC. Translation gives CASSHSYEQYF.

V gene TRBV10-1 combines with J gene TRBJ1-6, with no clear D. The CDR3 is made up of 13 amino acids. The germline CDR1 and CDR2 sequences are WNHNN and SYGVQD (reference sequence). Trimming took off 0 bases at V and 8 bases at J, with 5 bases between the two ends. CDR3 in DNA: TGCGCCAGCAGTGAGTCGGGATATTCACCCCTCCACTTT. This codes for CASSESGYSPLHF.

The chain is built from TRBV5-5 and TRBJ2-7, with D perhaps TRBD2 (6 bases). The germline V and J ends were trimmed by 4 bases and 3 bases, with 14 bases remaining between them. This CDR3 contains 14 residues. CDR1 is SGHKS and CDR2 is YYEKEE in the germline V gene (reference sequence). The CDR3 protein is CASSPGTWNYEQYF. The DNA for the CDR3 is TGTGCCAGCAGCCCAGGGACTTGGAACTACGAGCAGTACTTC.

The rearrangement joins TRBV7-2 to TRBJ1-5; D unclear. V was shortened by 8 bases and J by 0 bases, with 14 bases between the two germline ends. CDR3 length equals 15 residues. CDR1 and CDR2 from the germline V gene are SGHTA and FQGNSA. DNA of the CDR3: TGTGCCAGCCGGCGGCAGCCTAATAGCAATCAGCCCCAGCATTTT. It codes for CASRRQPNSNQPQHF. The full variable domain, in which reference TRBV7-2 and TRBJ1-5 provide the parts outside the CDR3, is GAGVSQSPSNKVTEKGKDVELRCDPISGHTALYWYRQSLGQGLEFLIYFQGNSAPDKSGLPSDRFSAERTGGSVSTLTIQRTQQEDSAVYLCASRRQPNSNQPQHFGDGTRLSIL.

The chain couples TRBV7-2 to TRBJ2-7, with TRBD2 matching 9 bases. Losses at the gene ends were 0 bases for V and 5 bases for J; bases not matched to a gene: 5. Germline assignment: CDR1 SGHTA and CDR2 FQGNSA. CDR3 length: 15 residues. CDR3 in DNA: TGTGCCAGCAGCTTAGCGGGCGGGGGGGCCAACGAGCAGTACTTC. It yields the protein CASSLAGGGANEQYF. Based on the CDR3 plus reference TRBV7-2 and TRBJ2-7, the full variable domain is GAGVSQSPSNKVTEKGKDVELRCDPISGHTALYWYRQSLGQGLEFLIYFQGNSAPDKSGLPSDRFSAERTGGSVSTLTIQRTQQEDSAVYLCASSLAGGGANEQYFGPGTRLTVT.

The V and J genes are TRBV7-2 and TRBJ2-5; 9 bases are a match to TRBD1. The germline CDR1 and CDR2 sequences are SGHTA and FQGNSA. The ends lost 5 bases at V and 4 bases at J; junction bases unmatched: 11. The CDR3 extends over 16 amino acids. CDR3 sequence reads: CASSHRDREAVETQYF. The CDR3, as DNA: TGTGCCAGCAGCCACCGGGACAGGGAGGCGGTAGAGACCCAGTACTTC.

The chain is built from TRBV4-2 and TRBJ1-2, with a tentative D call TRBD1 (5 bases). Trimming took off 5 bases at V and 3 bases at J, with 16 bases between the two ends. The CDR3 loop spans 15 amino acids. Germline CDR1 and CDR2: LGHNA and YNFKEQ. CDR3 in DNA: TGTGCCAGCAGCGGATCCCCCAGGGACTACTATGGCTACACCTTC. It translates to CASSGSPRDYYGYTF.

The CDR3 sequence is CASSYSSTGELFF. For the CDR3, the DNA is TGTGCCAGCAGTTACTCTTCCACCGGGGAGCTGTTTTTT. This chain links TRBV6-6 with TRBJ2-2; D gene uncertain. There are 13 residues in the CDR3. Germline-derived CDR1 and CDR2 are MNHNY and SVGAGI (reference sequence). The V end was cut by 0 bases, the J end by 4 bases, with 3 bases between.

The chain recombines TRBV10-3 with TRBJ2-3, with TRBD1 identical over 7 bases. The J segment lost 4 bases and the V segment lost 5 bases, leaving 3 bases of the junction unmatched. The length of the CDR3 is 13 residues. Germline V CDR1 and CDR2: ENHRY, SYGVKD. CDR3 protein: CAISTGAPDTQYF. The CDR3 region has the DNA TGTGCCATCAGTACAGGGGCCCCAGATACGCAGTATTTT.

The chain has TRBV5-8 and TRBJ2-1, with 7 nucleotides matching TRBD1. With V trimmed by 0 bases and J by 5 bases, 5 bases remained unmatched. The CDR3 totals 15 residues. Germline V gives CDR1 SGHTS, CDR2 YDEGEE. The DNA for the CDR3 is TGTGCCAGCAGCTTGGGGGGGACAGACAACAATGAGCAGTTCTTC. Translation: CASSLGGTDNNEQFF.

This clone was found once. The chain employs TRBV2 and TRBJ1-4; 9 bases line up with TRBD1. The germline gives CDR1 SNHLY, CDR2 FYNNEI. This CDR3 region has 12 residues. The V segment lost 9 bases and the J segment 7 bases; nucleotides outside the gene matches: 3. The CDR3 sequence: CARGTGSEKLFF. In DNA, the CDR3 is TGTGCCAGGGGGACAGGGAGTGAAAAACTGTTTTTT.

As DNA, the CDR3 is TGCAGCGTTGAAGAGGGCCGGCAGACTCGAGGCTACACCTTC. This sequence encodes CSVEEGRQTRGYTF. The rearrangement uses TRBV29-1 and TRBJ1-2, with no clear D. The CDR3 is made up of 14 amino acids. Per the germline V gene, CDR1 is SQVTM and CDR2 is ANQGSEA. Trimming shortened V by 0 bases and J by 8 bases, and 16 bases separated the two germline ends. Full variable domain (outside the CDR3, taken from reference TRBV29-1 and TRBJ1-2): SAVISQKPSRDICQRGTSLTIQCQVDSQVTMMFWYRQQPGQSLTLIATANQGSEATYESGFVIDKFPISRPNLTFSTLTVSNMSPEDSSIYLCSVEEGRQTRGYTFGSGTRLTVV.

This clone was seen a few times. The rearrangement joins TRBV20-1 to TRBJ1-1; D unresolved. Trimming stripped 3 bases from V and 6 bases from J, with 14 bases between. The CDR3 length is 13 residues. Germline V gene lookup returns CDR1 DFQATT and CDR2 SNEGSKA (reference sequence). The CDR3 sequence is CSASKEADAEAFF. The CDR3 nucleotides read TGCAGTGCTAGTAAGGAGGCGGACGCTGAAGCTTTCTTT.

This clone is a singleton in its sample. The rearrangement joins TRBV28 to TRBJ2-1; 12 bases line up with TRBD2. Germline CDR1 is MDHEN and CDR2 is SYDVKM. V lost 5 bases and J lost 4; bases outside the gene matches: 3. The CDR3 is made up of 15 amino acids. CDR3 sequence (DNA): TGTGCCAGCAGTATGACTAGCGGGAGTTACAATGAGCAGTTCTTC. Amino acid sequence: CASSMTSGSYNEQFF.

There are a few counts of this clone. The CDR3 bases are TGTGCCAGCAGTTTATTGGGCCGCAATCAGCCCCAGCATTTT. Its protein is CASSLLGRNQPQHF. The chain combines TRBV27 with TRBJ1-5; no firm D call. The CDR3 is 14 amino acids. Germline lookup yields CDR1 MNHEY and CDR2 SMNVEV (reference sequence). V shed 1 base and J shed 2 bases, with 6 bases lying between them.

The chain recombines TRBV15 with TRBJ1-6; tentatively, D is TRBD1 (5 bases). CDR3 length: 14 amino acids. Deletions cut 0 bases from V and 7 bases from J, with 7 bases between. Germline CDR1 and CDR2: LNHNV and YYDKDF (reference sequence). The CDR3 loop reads CATSREQENSPLHF. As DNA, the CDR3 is TGTGCCACCAGCAGAGAACAGGAGAATTCACCCCTCCACTTT.

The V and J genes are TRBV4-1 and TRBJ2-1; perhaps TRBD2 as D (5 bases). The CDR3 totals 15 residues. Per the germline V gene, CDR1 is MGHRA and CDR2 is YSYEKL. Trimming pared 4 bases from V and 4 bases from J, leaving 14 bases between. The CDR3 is CASSLSGSPYNEQFF. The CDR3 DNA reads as TGCGCCAGCAGCCTGTCGGGGAGCCCTTACAATGAGCAGTTCTTC.

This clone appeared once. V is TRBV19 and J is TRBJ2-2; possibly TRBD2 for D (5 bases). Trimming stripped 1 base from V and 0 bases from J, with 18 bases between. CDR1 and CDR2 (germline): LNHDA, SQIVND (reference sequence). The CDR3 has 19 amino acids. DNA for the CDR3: TGTGCCAGTAGTATAGGCGTCTCTAGCCGGATTTCGAACACCGGGGAGCTGTTTTTT. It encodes CASSIGVSSRISNTGELFF.

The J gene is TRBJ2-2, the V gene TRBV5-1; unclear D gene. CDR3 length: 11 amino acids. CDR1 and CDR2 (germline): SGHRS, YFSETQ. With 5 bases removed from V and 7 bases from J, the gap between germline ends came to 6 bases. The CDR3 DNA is TGCGCCAGCAGTTCCCTCGGGGAGCTGTTTTTT. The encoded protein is CASSSLGELFF.

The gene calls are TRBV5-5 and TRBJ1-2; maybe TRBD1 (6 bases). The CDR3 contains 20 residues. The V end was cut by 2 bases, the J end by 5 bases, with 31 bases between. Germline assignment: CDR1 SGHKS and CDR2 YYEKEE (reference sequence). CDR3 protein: CASSFDLFYQGRGGSYGYTF. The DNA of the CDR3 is TGTGCCAGCAGCTTTGACCTCTTTTATCAGGGGCGCGGGGGTTCGTATGGCTACACCTTC.

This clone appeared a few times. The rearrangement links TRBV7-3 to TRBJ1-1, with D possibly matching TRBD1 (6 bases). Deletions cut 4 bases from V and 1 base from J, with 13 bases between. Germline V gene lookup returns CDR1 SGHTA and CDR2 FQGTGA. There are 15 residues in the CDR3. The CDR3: CASSSSGTSNTEAFF. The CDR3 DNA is TGTGCCAGCAGCTCCTCCGGGACATCGAACACTGAAGCTTTCTTT.

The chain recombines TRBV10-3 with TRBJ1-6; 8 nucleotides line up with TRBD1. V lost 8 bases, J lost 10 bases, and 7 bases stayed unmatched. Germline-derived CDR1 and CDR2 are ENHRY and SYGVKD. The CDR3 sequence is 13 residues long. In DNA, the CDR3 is TGTGCCATCCATGGGACAGGACCGTCACCCCTCCACTTT. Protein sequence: CAIHGTGPSPLHF.

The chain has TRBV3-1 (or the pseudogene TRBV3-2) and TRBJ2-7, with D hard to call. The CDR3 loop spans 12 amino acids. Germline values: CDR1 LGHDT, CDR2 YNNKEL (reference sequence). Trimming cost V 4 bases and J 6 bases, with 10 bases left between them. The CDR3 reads CASSRPPGEQYF. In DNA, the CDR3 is TGTGCCAGCAGCCGGCCCCCAGGCGAGCAGTACTTC.

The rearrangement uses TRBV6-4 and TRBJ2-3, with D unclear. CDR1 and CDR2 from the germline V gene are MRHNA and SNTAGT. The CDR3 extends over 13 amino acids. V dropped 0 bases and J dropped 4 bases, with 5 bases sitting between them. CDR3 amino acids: CASSDSGSDTQYF. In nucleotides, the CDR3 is TGTGCCAGCAGTGACTCCGGGTCAGATACGCAGTATTTT.

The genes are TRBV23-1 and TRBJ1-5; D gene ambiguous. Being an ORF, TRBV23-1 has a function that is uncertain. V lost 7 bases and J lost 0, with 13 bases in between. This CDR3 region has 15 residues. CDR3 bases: TGCGCCAGCACCAAAGTCCTTTTTAGCAATCAGCCCCAGCATTTT. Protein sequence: CASTKVLFSNQPQHF.